The clone carrying this T cell receptor beta chain came up many times. This sample stems from a study of response to subunit inactivated influenza vaccine. TCRdb fed the RT-PCR reads into MiXCR, producing one record per CDR3 protein. This sample carries hundreds of thousands of distinct CDR3 sequences, 10% to 11% of them seen once, and the ten largest clones take about 12%. This sequence originates from a man in his fifties or sixties who received an inactivated influenza vaccine. Sequenced here: PBMCs from blood, sampled roughly 48 days after vaccination.

The CDR3 reads CASSGGSAYEQYF. CDR3 DNA: TGTGCCAGCAGCGGGGGAAGTGCCTACGAGCAGTACTTC. The chain joins TRBV12-3 or TRBV12-4 to TRBJ2-7; D perhaps matches TRBD2 (6 bases). V was cut by 6 bases and J by 2 bases, with 11 bases left in between. This CDR3 is 13 amino acids long.